The next 23 T cell receptor beta chains were all read from a single sample in a study of CD8+ T cells in alopecia areata. Extracted RNA was reverse transcribed, and the resulting cDNA served as sequencing template. Clones were sequenced by immunoSEQ multiplex PCR, and TCRdb holds only the in-frame ones, with some missing. The profile covers some 150,000 clones, with approximately 70% appearing a single time and over 9.5% taken by the ten largest. The sequencing here drew on CD8+ T cells sorted from blood, taken at week 0. The receptors were gathered from a human donor with alopecia areata.

The chain recombines TRBV6-5 with TRBJ2-1; D might be TRBD2 (5 bases). Trimming cost V 2 bases and J 7 bases, with 12 bases left between them. The CDR3 is made up of 14 amino acids. Germline assignment: CDR1 MNHEY and CDR2 SVGAGI. DNA for the CDR3: TGTGCCAGCAGTTACGGGCTAGCCGGGAATGAGCAGTTCTTC. Translation gives CASSYGLAGNEQFF.

This clone was detected a few times. The rearrangement links TRBV29-1 to TRBJ2-1, with 10 bases fitting TRBD1. CDR1 is SQVTM and CDR2 is ANQGSEA in the germline V gene. CDR3 size: 14 residues. V gave up 7 bases and J gave up 7 bases; unmatched junction bases: 10. CDR3 nucleotide sequence: TGCAGCGCCCAGACCGGGACAGGGGCGAATGAGCAGTTCTTC. It translates to CSAQTGTGANEQFF.

The chain joins TRBV2 to TRBJ2-1; D is unresolved. The CDR3 runs 13 residues. The germline V gene has CDR1 SNHLY and CDR2 FYNNEI. The V end lost 0 bases, the J end lost 6 bases, and 6 bases lay between the germline ends. CDR3 nucleotide sequence: TGTGCCAGCAGTGAAGCGCTGGGCAATGAGCAGTTCTTC. As protein: CASSEALGNEQFF.

Only one count was recorded for this clone. The chain combines TRBV4-1 with TRBJ1-5, with 10 nucleotides matching TRBD1. CDR1 is MGHRA, CDR2 YSYEKL, per germline. Trimming took 4 bases from V and 6 from J; bases not matched to a gene: 3. The CDR3 consists of 14 residues. In nucleotides, the CDR3 is TGCGCCAGCAGCCGTGGACAGGGGGTTCAGCCCCAGCATTTT. Protein product: CASSRGQGVQPQHF.

This sequence joins TRBV2 and TRBJ1-3; no clear D. Germline loops: CDR1 SNHLY, CDR2 FYNNEI. Deletions cut 3 bases from V and 0 bases from J, with 9 bases between. CDR3 length: 15 residues. CDR3: CASSENGGSGNTIYF. The CDR3 coding sequence is TGTGCCAGCAGTGAGAACGGAGGCTCTGGAAACACCATATATTTT.

The V gene is TRBV2, the J gene TRBJ2-3, with 8 bases aligning to TRBD2. The CDR3 covers 17 residues. The V segment lost 3 bases and the J segment 3 bases; nucleotides outside the gene matches: 11. The V gene's germline CDR1 is SNHLY and CDR2 FYNNEI. CDR3 sequence (DNA): TGTGCCAGCAGTGAGACCGTCGGGCTAGCGGGTACAGATACGCAGTATTTT. Residues: CASSETVGLAGTDTQYF.

The chain combines TRBV5-1 with TRBJ2-3, with 12 bases identical to TRBD2. This CDR3 region has 15 residues. CDR1 is SGHRS and CDR2 is YFSETQ in the germline V gene. V lost 5 bases to trimming and J lost 4 bases; unmatched junction nucleotides: 5. CDR3 DNA: TGCGCCAGCAGGCGGACTAGCGGGGCGTCAGATACGCAGTATTTT. Translated: CASRRTSGASDTQYF.

This clone has just one count. The chain uses TRBV5-1 and TRBJ1-2; TRBD1 aligns across 7 bases. Looked up from germline, CDR1 is SGHRS and CDR2 is YFSETQ. V shed 3 bases and J 8 bases; nucleotides not matched to a gene: 4. The CDR3 has 12 amino acids. CDR3 DNA: TGCGCCAGCAGCTGGGGGACAGAGGGCTACACCTTC. Translating it yields CASSWGTEGYTF.

This clone has only one observation. V is TRBV10-3 and J is TRBJ2-7; the D gene is possibly TRBD1 (6 bases). Germline assignment: CDR1 ENHRY and CDR2 SYGVKD. The germline V and J ends were trimmed by 11 bases and 5 bases, with 13 bases remaining between them. This CDR3 region has 11 residues. The CDR3 sequence: CAVGQSDEQYF. The CDR3 DNA reads TGTGCCGTGGGACAATCCGACGAGCAGTACTTC.

This clone was recorded a few times. The chain recombines TRBV4-1 with TRBJ1-2, with TRBD1 as a possible D gene (6 bases). The V end lost 2 bases, the J end lost 7 bases, and 14 bases lay between the germline ends. CDR1 and CDR2 (germline): MGHRA, YSYEKL. The length of the CDR3 is 14 residues. The CDR3 DNA is TGCGCCAGCAGCCAAACGAAGGGGGATATTGGCTACACCTTC. Translating gives CASSQTKGDIGYTF.

The chain uses TRBV6-1 and TRBJ1-2; 9 bases agree with TRBD1. Germline values: CDR1 MNHNS, CDR2 SASEGT. The trim removed 4 bases at V and 5 bases at J, leaving 8 bases unmatched. The CDR3 runs 15 residues. DNA for the CDR3: TGTGCCAGCAGTGGACCGGGACAGGGTTGGTATGGCTACACCTTC. It translates to CASSGPGQGWYGYTF.

This chain joins TRBV5-6 and TRBJ1-6, with D maybe TRBD1 (6 bases). V lost 3 bases and J lost 7, with 20 bases in between. This CDR3 is 17 amino acids long. The V gene's germline CDR1 is SGHDT and CDR2 YYEEEE. This CDR3 reads CASSYGQIGGVNSPLHF. CDR3 DNA: TGTGCCAGCAGCTACGGACAGATCGGCGGTGTAAATTCACCCCTCCACTTT.

This clone has a single count. J is TRBJ2-7 and V is TRBV30; D is unresolved. The CDR3 is made up of 13 amino acids. In germline, CDR1 is GTSNPN, CDR2 SVGIG (reference sequence). Trimming took 4 bases from V and 0 from J, leaving 10 bases between them. This CDR3 is CAWTTAASYEQYF. Here the CDR3 DNA reads TGTGCCTGGACCACGGCGGCCTCCTACGAGCAGTACTTC. The entire variable domain, with the rest obtained from reference TRBV30 and TRBJ2-7, is as follows: SQTIHQWPATLVQPVGSPLSLECTVEGTSNPNLYWYRQAAGRGLQLLFYSVGIGQISSEVPQNLSASRPQDRQFILSSKKLLLSDSGFYLCAWTTAASYEQYFGPGTRLTVT.

V gene TRBV29-1 combines with J gene TRBJ2-7; either TRBD1 or TRBD2 may supply D (5 bases each). This CDR3 is 13 amino acids long. V lost 4 bases and J 3 bases, leaving 13 bases between the germline ends. Germline V gene sequence: CDR1 SQVTM, CDR2 ANQGSEA. CDR3 coding DNA: TGCAGCGTTGTGTCTGGGACCGACTACGAGCAGTACTTC. Amino acids: CSVVSGTDYEQYF.

This clone showed up just once. The chain employs TRBV11-2 and TRBJ2-2; TRBD1 agrees at 8 bases. V trimming: 4 bases; J trimming: 8 bases; junction bases outside the gene matches: 9. Germline CDR1 SGHAT, CDR2 FQNNGV. The CDR3 has 15 amino acids. CDR3 DNA sequence: TGTGCCAGCAGCTCGTCAGGGGGCTGGAGGGGGGAGCTGTTTTTT. Translated: CASSSSGGWRGELFF.

Only a few counts were recorded for this clone. V usage is TRBV2 and J usage is TRBJ2-3, with 8 positions matching TRBD2. This CDR3 is 18 amino acids long. The germline V gene has CDR1 SNHLY and CDR2 FYNNEI. J gave up 0 bases and V 3 bases, and 11 bases lay outside the gene matches. The CDR3: CASSDDLERGSSTDTQYF. CDR3 bases: TGTGCCAGCAGTGATGACTTGGAGCGGGGGTCTAGCACAGATACGCAGTATTTT.

The V and J genes are TRBV5-6 and TRBJ1-5, with a possible D match to TRBD1 (5 bases). Trimming removed 0 bases at V and 9 bases at J, with 13 bases between. This CDR3 region has 14 residues. Germline values: CDR1 SGHDT, CDR2 YYEEEE. CDR3 sequence: CASSLGQGGPPQHF. The CDR3 nucleotides read TGTGCCAGCAGCTTGGGTCAGGGAGGGCCGCCCCAGCATTTT.

The chain is built from TRBV14 and TRBJ1-2, with no clear D. The CDR3 length is 12 residues. The germline V gene has CDR1 SGHDN and CDR2 FVKESK. Trimming removed 1 base at V and 2 bases at J, with 2 bases between. Here the CDR3 reads CASSQANYGYTF. For the CDR3, the DNA is TGTGCCAGCAGCCAAGCGAACTATGGCTACACCTTC.

This chain uses TRBV6-6 with TRBJ2-2, with a tentative D call TRBD1 (5 bases). Germline V gives CDR1 MNHNY, CDR2 SVGAGI (reference sequence). The V and J ends lost 2 bases and 4 bases respectively, with 11 bases between them. The CDR3 totals 15 residues. The CDR3 loop reads CASSYHQGGTGELFF. As DNA, the CDR3 is TGTGCCAGCAGTTACCATCAGGGTGGCACCGGGGAGCTGTTTTTT.

The V and J genes are TRBV10-2 and TRBJ1-5, with D uncertain. Germline loops: CDR1 WSHSY, CDR2 SAAADI. The CDR3 contains 14 residues. V dropped 2 bases and J dropped 6 bases, with 11 bases sitting between them. The CDR3 loop is CASSETNSGQPQHF. CDR3 coding DNA: TGCGCCAGCAGTGAGACAAACTCAGGTCAGCCCCAGCATTTT.

The chain carries TRBV28 and TRBJ2-5; D tentatively fits TRBD1 or TRBD2 (5 bases each). CDR1 is MDHEN and CDR2 is SYDVKM in the germline V gene. The V and J ends lost 4 bases and 1 base respectively, with 13 bases between them. This CDR3 has 15 residues. CDR3 loop: CASSSPGTLQETQYF. CDR3 in DNA: TGTGCCAGCAGTTCGCCCGGGACGCTCCAAGAGACCCAGTACTTC. The full variable domain, with the rest looked up from reference TRBV28 and TRBJ2-5, is DVKVTQSSRYLVKRTGEKVFLECVQDMDHENMFWYRQDPGLGLRLIYFSYDVKMKEKGDIPEGYSVSREKKERFSLILESASTNQTSMYLCASSSPGTLQETQYFGPGTRLLVL.

The gene calls are TRBV5-1 and TRBJ2-7, with a weak D call TRBD1 (6 bases). Germline-derived CDR1 and CDR2 are SGHRS and YFSETQ. With 3 bases removed from V and 6 bases from J, the gap between germline ends came to 7 bases. CDR3 length equals 11 residues. The CDR3 DNA sequence: TGCGCCAGCAGCTCCAGGGGCGAGCAGTACTTC. Translation gives CASSSRGEQYF.

This clone was seen a few times. The chain joins TRBV6-5 to TRBJ1-2; perhaps TRBD1 as D (5 bases). Germline assignment: CDR1 MNHEY and CDR2 SVGAGI. V dropped 8 bases and J dropped 8 bases, with 12 bases sitting between them. The CDR3 runs to 11 residues. Here the CDR3 reads CASGAGLGYTF. CDR3 nucleotides: TGTGCCAGCGGGGCGGGGTTAGGCTACACCTTC.